This TCR beta chain appears in the sequencing data of a study of shared clonotypes between healthy human individuals. Generated by immunoSEQ multiplex PCR, the TCRdb table keeps only in-frame clones and is missing some. The repertoire holds fewer than 700,000 clones, with approximately 95% as singletons. Study-level points and caveats: Sampling was confined to blood; repertoires within tissues likely differ.

CD8 cells regarded as naive lacked CD45RO, were positively chosen for CCR7, and omitted terminally differentiated effector memory CD45RA+ cells. The CDR3 is 14 residues long. With 5 bases removed from V and 5 bases from J, the gap between germline ends came to 16 bases. The germline V gene encodes CDR1 MDHEN and CDR2 SYDVKM. With regard to this clone: Its matching antigen is unknown.

The source material was naive CD8+ T cells sorted from blood. This clonotype was sampled from a woman aged 30 to 39 in good health. The V and J genes are TRBV28 and TRBJ2-7, with D unresolved. Here the CDR3 DNA reads TGTGCCAGCAGTCCCTACAGCTCCCCGGACGAGCAGTACTTC. Translated: CASSPYSSPDEQYF.